The rows below give T cell receptor beta chains drawn from one sample of a study of esophageal squamous cell carcinoma under preoperative chemotherapy. TCRdb re-analysed the PCR reads in MiXCR, keeping a single row per CDR3 protein. This sample yields 10,000 to 15,000 distinct CDR3 sequences, of which 45% to 60% are seen a single time; 16% belongs to the top ten. This sample was gathered from a patient given preoperative chemotherapy. Every receptor here comes from a human donor with esophageal squamous cell carcinoma. The donor label of this sample is uncertain. CDR3s leave out the opening cysteine and the closing phenylalanine or tryptophan.

>TRBJ2-3|TRBV6-1
ASHTGGGQDTQY
>TRBJ2-1|TRBV6-1
ATMVAALQETQF
>TRBJ1-6|TRBV12-3/TRBV12-4
ASRQRQGNNSPLH
>TRBJ2-4|TRBV10-1
RGRGRRAKNIQY
>TRBJ2-2|TRBV27
ASSLSEGSAGKLF
>TRBJ2-1|TRBV12-3/TRBV12-4
ASSLREAGEQF
>TRBJ2-3|TRBV10-3
ATQWDGRSTDTQY
>TRBJ2-1|TRBV6-1
ASTLGAGVDTQF
>TRBJ2-3|TRBV10-1
ASSEGLGTDTQY
>TRBJ1-1|TRBV7-8
ASSLSDRVQAF
>TRBJ2-5|TRBV6-1
ARGVGGGDQETQY
>TRBJ2-1|TRBV6-1
ASSLRVGINKQF
>TRBJ2-3|TRBV10-3
AGKGAENTDTQY
>.|TRBV7-8
ASSPSRQGGVETQY
>TRBJ2-1|TRBV6-1
ASSEVAGYNEQF
>TRBJ2-5|TRBV6-9
ASIQKGETQY
>TRBJ2-1|TRBV6-5
ASSYSTGNNEQF
>.|TRBV12-3/TRBV12-4
ASSFVSTSEGTQY
>TRBJ2-1|TRBV27
ASSFFGASGNDEQF
>TRBJ2-1|TRBV6-5
ASSYIGGKAEQF
>TRBJ2-2|TRBV10-3
AISETSGSQAGELF
>TRBJ2-6|TRBV6-5
ASSTRATRDSYTGANVLT
>TRBJ2-3|TRBV6-1
ASSDNTDTQY
>.|TRBV7-2
ASSSGRGAPRETQY
>TRBJ1-6|TRBV6-5
ASSYSITGSYNSPLH
>.|TRBV7-2
ASSFRRDRGYEQY
>TRBJ2-7|TRBV6-1
ASSPGVGGYEQY
>TRBJ2-2|TRBV27
ASSESRGDTGELF
>TRBJ2-3|TRBV7-2
ASSSPSVGRGLVSDTQY
>.|TRBV6-1
ASREFGGSDPETQY
>TRBJ1-5|TRBV6-1
ASRQVNNQPQH
>TRBJ2-1|TRBV7-2
ASSIKETQF
>TRBJ2-7|TRBV11-1
ASSPGALSSYEQY
>TRBJ1-6|TRBV7-2
ASSSPVAGTLASPLH
>TRBJ2-1|TRBV6-1
ASSPGVGGYEQF
>TRBJ2-3|TRBV6-1
ARGDGGSAQYTQY
>TRBJ2-2|TRBV6-1
ASCPGHLTGELF
>TRBJ2-4|TRBV6-1
ASSDLGRSAKDTQY
>TRBJ1-1|TRBV6-4
ATWVWTGNTEAF
>TRBJ2-5|TRBV6-5
ASSFQTGETQY
>TRBJ2-3|TRBV6-1
ASLAEGTETQY
>.|TRBV7-2
ASSFGTGGPYEQY
>.|TRBV6-1
ASRGDRVTSYNEQF
>.|TRBV7-2
ASSLRRDYEQY
>TRBJ2-3|TRBV6-1
ASSLDKGVSGLAGSTDTQY
>TRBJ2-7|TRBV6-1
ASSLGPTEQY
>TRBJ2-1|TRBV7-2
ASSLTGLAGVSNEQF
>TRBJ2-1|TRBV7-2
ASSRLAGSVYEQF
>TRBJ2-2|TRBV6-1
ASSPPGGGGELF
>TRBJ2-3|TRBV10-1
ASSESRVGTDTQY
>TRBJ2-3|TRBV20-1
SARQDTTDTQY
>.|TRBV27
ASSFQREGPWEQY
>TRBJ2-3|TRBV6-1
ASSEFGGRYKETQY